Below, one TCR beta chain is given with its context. Its antigen is unknown. This entry comes from a study of STAT5B mutations in CD4+ large granular lymphocyte leukemia. Study-wide results and limits: Top patient clones used TRBV06 genes more often: 8/27 versus 2/35 in controls.

The data were produced by immunoSEQ multiplex PCR, yet TCRdb's version contains in-frame clones alone and is incomplete. Of 20,000 to 25,000 clones in the sample, approximately 71% were seen once. CDR1 SGHDT and CDR2 YYEEEE come from the germline V gene. The CDR3 has 14 amino acids. V was shortened by 4 bases and J by 7 bases, with 15 bases between the two germline ends. The TCR was taken from a human donor in good health. Sequencing used CD4+ T cells from blood buffy coats. The chain carries TRBV5-6 and TRBJ2-1; D gene unclear. CDR3 sequence reads: CASSPQHMGNEQFF. The CDR3 DNA follows: TGTGCCAGCAGCCCCCAACATATGGGAAATGAGCAGTTCTTC.